This TCR beta chain was captured in a study of liver allograft versus peripheral blood T cells. Looking at the study overall: The study compared liver allograft T cell receptor repertoires against peripheral blood repertoires of liver transplant recipients. Study findings and constraints: In liver allografts, T cell receptor repertoires reportedly differed from the repertoires found in peripheral blood.

TCRdb passed the reads through MiXCR, listing each CDR3 protein once. The data contain a few thousand distinct CDR3 sequences, approximately 15% of them singletons. By proportion, this clonotype is medium-sized. Antigen specificity is unknown. This CDR3 region has 16 residues. The germline V gene has CDR1 LNHDA and CDR2 SQIVND (reference sequence). The V end lost 3 bases, the J end lost 2 bases, and 17 bases lay between the germline ends. The source of this sequence is a human patient who had a liver transplant. Part of the T cell pool may stem from the graft donor. The chain couples TRBV19 to TRBJ2-7, with a possible D match to TRBD2 (8 bases). CDR3 loop: CASSIGGSGTAYEQYF. The CDR3 coding sequence is TGTGCCAGTAGTATTGGTGGTAGCGGGACAGCCTACGAGCAGTACTTC.